In its sample, the clone carrying this TCR beta chain was seen a few times. From germline, CDR1 is SGHDT and CDR2 YYEEEE. This CDR3 comprises 17 residues. These data originate in a study of blood T cells in healthy people across ages. It was with a sample-barcoded 5' primer and a J-beta primer mix that a second PCR of roughly 7 to 11 cycles was run. MiXCR, applied by TCRdb to the 5' RACE reads, yields one record per CDR3 protein. The sample lists over 600,000 distinct CDR3 sequences, about 56% occurring once. This receptor was obtained from a man aged 40-49 years in good health. The sequenced sample consisted of blood. This chain uses TRBV5-6 with TRBJ2-7, with D perhaps matching TRBD1 (6 bases). The end of the DNA aligns better with TRBJ2-5, so the J call may be wrong. DNA for the CDR3: TGTGCCAGCAGCTTGGGGTTCTGGGGGACAATTCCGGAGACCCAGTACTTC. Amino acids: CASSLGFWGTIPETQYF.